The 6 T cell receptor beta chains given below trace back to one sample, sequenced in a study of T cell responses to AZD1222 COVID-19 vaccine. This table comes from immunoSEQ multiplex PCR, and its TCRdb copy is limited to in-frame clones, with some not included. The profile covers approximately 130,000 clones, with around nine tenths appearing a single time and 1.5% to 2% taken by the ten largest. The sample was peripheral blood, taken on day 0 of AZD1222 vaccination. The origin of the receptors is an adult in good health.

The rearrangement uses TRBV24-1 and TRBJ2-5; D is perhaps TRBD2 (5 bases). Germline loops: CDR1 KGHDR, CDR2 SFDVKD. Deletions cut 3 bases from V and 5 bases from J, with 12 bases between. The CDR3 covers 14 residues. CDR3 in amino acids: CATSDPPRGETQYF. The CDR3 bases are TGTGCCACCAGTGATCCTCCACGCGGGGAGACCCAGTACTTC.

The chain recombines TRBV4-2 with TRBJ1-1, with D possibly being TRBD1 (6 bases). This CDR3 has 18 amino acids. The ends were cut back, 7 bases at V and 0 bases at J, with 24 bases in the middle. Germline V CDR1 and CDR2: LGHNA, YNFKEQ. The CDR3 DNA sequence: TGTGCCAGCACTTTAAGGGGGTCGCCCCGACATTTGAACACTGAAGCTTTCTTT. Translating gives CASTLRGSPRHLNTEAFF.

This clone was seen only once. This chain uses TRBV7-3 with TRBJ1-3; no definite D call. Germline values: CDR1 SGHTA, CDR2 FQGTGA. V lost 2 bases to trimming and J lost 0 bases, with 8 bases between them. There are 15 residues in the CDR3. The CDR3 sequence is CASSLGSDSGNTIYF. For the CDR3, the DNA is TGTGCCAGCAGCTTAGGATCAGACTCTGGAAACACCATATATTTT.

V and J are TRBV6-1 and TRBJ1-2; possible D gene TRBD1, 5 bases. CDR1 and CDR2 from the germline V gene are MNHNS and SASEGT. The CDR3 totals 15 residues. V lost 2 bases and J lost 4, with 14 bases in between. Here the CDR3 reads CASSESQQGGYGYTF. The CDR3 coding sequence is TGTGCCAGCAGTGAATCCCAGCAGGGTGGCTATGGCTACACCTTC.

The chain has TRBV6-4 and TRBJ1-5; D uncertain. Germline lookup yields CDR1 MRHNA and CDR2 SNTAGT. Trimming took 3 bases from V and 6 from J, leaving 9 bases between them. CDR3 length equals 13 residues. CDR3 amino acids: CASSEQEGQPQHF. CDR3 DNA sequence: TGTGCCAGCAGTGAACAAGAGGGTCAGCCCCAGCATTTT.

The chain links TRBV6-6 to TRBJ1-2, with 8 bases fitting TRBD1. The germline CDR1 and CDR2 sequences are MNHNY and SVGAGI (reference sequence). CDR3 size: 13 residues. The J segment lost 4 bases and the V segment lost 8 bases, leaving 6 bases of the junction unmatched. This CDR3 reads CASRGQGVYGYTF. In DNA form, the CDR3 reads TGTGCCAGCCGAGGACAGGGAGTCTATGGCTACACCTTC.